The subject of this entry is one T cell receptor (beta chain). CDR3 length equals 15 residues. CDR1 MDHEN and CDR2 SYDVKM come from the germline V gene. These data come from a study of CXCR3-negative and CXCR3-positive naive CD8 T cells. The sorting of each CD8+ T cell subset was done in triplicate, at roughly 310,000 cells each. Preparation of TRB cDNA libraries relied on 5' RACE carrying UMI labels. After re-calling the 5' RACE reads, TCRdb lists one entry per CDR3 protein, DNA absent. This listing includes over 35,000 distinct CDR3 sequences. The TCR originated in a human donor in good health. Some clones in this sample may be carry-over from other donors' samples. Input material: naive CXCR3- CD8+ T cells from blood. Subset of the sample: CD45RO-CCR7+CD27+CD95- naive CD8+ T cells lacking CXCR3 (TNR3-). This chain connects TRBV28 to TRBJ2-2; TCRdb's assignment of TRBD1 cannot be checked, as there is no DNA. CDR3: CASSLKQDHTGELFF.